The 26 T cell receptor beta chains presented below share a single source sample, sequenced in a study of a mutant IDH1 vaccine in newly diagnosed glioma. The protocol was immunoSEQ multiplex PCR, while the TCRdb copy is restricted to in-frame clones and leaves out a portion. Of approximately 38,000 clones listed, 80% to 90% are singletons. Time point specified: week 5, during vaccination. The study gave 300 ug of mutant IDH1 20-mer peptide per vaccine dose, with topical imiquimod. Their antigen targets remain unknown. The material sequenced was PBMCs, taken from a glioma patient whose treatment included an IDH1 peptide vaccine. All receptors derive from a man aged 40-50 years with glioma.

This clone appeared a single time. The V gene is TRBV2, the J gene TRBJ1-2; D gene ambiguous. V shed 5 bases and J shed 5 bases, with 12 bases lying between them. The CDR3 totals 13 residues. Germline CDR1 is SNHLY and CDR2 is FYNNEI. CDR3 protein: CASSLREGYGYTF. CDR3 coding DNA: TGTGCCAGCAGTCTACGAGAGGGTTATGGCTACACCTTC. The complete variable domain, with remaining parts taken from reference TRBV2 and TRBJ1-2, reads EPEVTQTPSHQVTQMGQEVILRCVPISNHLYFYWYRQILGQKVEFLVSFYNNEISEKSEIFDDQFSVERPDGSNFTLKIRSTKLEDSAMYFCASSLREGYGYTFGSGTRLTVV.

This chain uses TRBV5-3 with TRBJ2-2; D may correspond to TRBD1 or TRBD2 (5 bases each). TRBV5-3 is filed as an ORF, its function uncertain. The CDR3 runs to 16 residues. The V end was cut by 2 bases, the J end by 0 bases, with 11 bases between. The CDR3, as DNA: TGTGCCAGAAGCTTCTTGGGGGACGCGAACACCGGGGAGCTGTTTTTT. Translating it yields CARSFLGDANTGELFF.

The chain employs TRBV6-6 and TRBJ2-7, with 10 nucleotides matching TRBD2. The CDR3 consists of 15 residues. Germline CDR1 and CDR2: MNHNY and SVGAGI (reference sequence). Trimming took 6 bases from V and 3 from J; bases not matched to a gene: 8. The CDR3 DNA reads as TGTGCCAGCAGAATCCTAGCGGGAGAGAACTACGAGCAGTACTTC. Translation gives CASRILAGENYEQYF.

The CDR3 DNA sequence: TGTGCCAGCAGCGTAGGGGCAGGGGTGATCAACAATGAGCAGTTCTTC. Protein product: CASSVGAGVINNEQFF. The chain employs TRBV9 and TRBJ2-1, with a possible D match to TRBD1 (6 bases). The CDR3 runs 16 residues. The germline V gene has CDR1 SGDLS and CDR2 YYNGEE. V shed 0 bases and J shed 5 bases, with 15 bases lying between them.

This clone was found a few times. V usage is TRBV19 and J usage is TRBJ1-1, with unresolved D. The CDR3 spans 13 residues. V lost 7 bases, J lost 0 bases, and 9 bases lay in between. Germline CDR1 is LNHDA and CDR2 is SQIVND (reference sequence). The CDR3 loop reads CASTRTVNTEAFF. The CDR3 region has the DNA TGTGCCAGTACAAGGACGGTGAACACTGAAGCTTTCTTT.

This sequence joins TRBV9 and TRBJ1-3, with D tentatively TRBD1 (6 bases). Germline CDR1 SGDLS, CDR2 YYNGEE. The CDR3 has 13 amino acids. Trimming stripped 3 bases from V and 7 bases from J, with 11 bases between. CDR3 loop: CASSDGGANTIYF. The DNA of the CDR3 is TGTGCCAGCAGCGACGGGGGGGCGAACACCATATATTTT. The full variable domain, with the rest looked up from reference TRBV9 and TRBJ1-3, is DSGVTQTPKHLITATGQRVTLRCSPRSGDLSVYWYQQSLDQGLQFLIQYYNGEERAKGNILERFSAQQFPDLHSELNLSSLELGDSALYFCASSDGGANTIYFGEGSWLTVV.

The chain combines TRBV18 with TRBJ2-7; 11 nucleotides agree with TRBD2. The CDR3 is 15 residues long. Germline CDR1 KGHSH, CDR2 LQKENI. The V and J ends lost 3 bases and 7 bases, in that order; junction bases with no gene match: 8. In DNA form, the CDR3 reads TGTGCCAGCTCACCCATTAGCGGGAGGGCCAAGGAGCAGTACTTC. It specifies CASSPISGRAKEQYF.

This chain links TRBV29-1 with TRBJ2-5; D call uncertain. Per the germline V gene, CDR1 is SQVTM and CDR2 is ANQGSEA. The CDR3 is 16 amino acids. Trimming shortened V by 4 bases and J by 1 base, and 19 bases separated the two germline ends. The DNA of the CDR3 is TGCAGCGTTGCCCCGCGCGGCACCGGACCCCAAGAGACCCAGTACTTC. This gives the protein CSVAPRGTGPQETQYF.

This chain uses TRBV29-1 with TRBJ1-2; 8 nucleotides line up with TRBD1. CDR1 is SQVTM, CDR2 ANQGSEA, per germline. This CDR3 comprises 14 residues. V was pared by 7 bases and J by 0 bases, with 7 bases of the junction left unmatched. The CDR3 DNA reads TGCAGCGCCCCGACAGGGGCCTCTAACTATGGCTACACCTTC. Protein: CSAPTGASNYGYTF. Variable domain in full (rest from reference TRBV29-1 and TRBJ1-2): SAVISQKPSRDICQRGTSLTIQCQVDSQVTMMFWYRQQPGQSLTLIATANQGSEATYESGFVIDKFPISRPNLTFSTLTVSNMSPEDSSIYLCSAPTGASNYGYTFGSGTRLTVV.

The CDR3: CASSQHSSGANVLTF. The CDR3 nucleotides are TGCGCCAGCAGCCAGCATAGCTCTGGGGCCAACGTCCTGACTTTC. J is TRBJ2-6 and V is TRBV4-1; D not resolved. The CDR3 contains 15 residues. The germline V and J ends were trimmed by 3 bases and 0 bases, with 6 bases remaining between them. From germline, CDR1 is MGHRA and CDR2 YSYEKL.

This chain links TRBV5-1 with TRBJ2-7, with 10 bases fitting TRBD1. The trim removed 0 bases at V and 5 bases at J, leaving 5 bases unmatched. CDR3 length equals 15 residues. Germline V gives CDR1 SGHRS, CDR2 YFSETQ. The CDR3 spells CASSLETGGFNEQYF. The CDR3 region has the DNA TGCGCCAGCAGCTTGGAGACAGGGGGCTTCAACGAGCAGTACTTC.

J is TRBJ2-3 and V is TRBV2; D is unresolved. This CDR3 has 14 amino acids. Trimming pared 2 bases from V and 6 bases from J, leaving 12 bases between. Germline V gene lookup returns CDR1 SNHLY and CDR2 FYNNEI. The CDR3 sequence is CASSERIGYDTQYF. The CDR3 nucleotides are TGTGCCAGCAGTGAACGGATAGGGTACGATACGCAGTATTTT.

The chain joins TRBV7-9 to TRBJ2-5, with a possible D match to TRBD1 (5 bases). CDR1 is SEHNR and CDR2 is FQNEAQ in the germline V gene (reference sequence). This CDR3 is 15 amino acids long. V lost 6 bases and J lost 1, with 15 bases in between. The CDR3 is CASRAYRQSQETQYF. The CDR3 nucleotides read TGTGCCAGCAGGGCTTATAGACAGTCCCAAGAGACCCAGTACTTC.

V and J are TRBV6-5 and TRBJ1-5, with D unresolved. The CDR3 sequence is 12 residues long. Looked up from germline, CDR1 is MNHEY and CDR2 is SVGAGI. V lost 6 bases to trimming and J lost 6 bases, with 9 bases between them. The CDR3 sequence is CASSPLTQPQHF. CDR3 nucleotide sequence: TGTGCCAGCAGCCCTCTCACTCAGCCCCAGCATTTT.

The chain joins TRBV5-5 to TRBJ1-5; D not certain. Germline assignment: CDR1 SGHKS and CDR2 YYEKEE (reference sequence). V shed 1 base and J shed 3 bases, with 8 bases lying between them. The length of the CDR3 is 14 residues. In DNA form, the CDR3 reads TGTGCCAGCAGCTTGCAGGTAGACAATCAGCCCCAGCATTTT. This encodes CASSLQVDNQPQHF.

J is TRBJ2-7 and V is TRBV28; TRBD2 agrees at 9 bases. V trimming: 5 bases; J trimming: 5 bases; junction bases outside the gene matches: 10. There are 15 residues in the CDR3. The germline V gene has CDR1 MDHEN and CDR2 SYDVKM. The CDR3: CASSLGAGGDDEQYF. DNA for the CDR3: TGTGCCAGCAGTCTCGGGGCGGGGGGGGACGACGAGCAGTACTTC.

CDR3 DNA: TGCGCCAGCAGCCAAGGACGGATCTCTGGAAACACCATATATTTT. Residues: CASSQGRISGNTIYF. V and J are TRBV4-3 and TRBJ1-3; D is unresolved. CDR3 length equals 15 residues. CDR1 is LGHNA and CDR2 is YSLEER in the germline V gene. V shed 1 base and J shed 0 bases, with 7 bases lying between them.

CDR3 residues: CASNHRSAGNTIYF. The CDR3 DNA reads TGTGCCAGCAATCACAGATCGGCTGGAAACACCATATATTTT. V usage is TRBV28 and J usage is TRBJ1-3; D remains ambiguous. Trimming cost V 7 bases and J 2 bases, with 12 bases left between them. The CDR3 extends over 14 amino acids. From germline, CDR1 is MDHEN and CDR2 SYDVKM.

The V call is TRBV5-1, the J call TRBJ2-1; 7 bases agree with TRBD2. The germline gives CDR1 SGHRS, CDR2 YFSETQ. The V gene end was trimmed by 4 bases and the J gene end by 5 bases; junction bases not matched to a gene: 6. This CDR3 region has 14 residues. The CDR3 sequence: CASSIRDYNNEQFF. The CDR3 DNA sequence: TGCGCCAGCAGCATCCGGGACTACAACAATGAGCAGTTCTTC.

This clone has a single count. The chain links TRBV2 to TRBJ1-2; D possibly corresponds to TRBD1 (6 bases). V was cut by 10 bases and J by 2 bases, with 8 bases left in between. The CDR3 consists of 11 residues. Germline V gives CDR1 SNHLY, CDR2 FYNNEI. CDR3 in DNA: TGTGCCATGGGACAAAACTATGGCTACACCTTC. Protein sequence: CAMGQNYGYTF. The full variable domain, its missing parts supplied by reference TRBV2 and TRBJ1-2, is EPEVTQTPSHQVTQMGQEVILRCVPISNHLYFYWYRQILGQKVEFLVSFYNNEISEKSEIFDDQFSVERPDGSNFTLKIRSTKLEDSAMYFCAMGQNYGYTFGSGTRLTVV.

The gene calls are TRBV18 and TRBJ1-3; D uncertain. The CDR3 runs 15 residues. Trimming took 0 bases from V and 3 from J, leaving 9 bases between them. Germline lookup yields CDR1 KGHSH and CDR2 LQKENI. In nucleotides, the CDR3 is TGTGCCAGCTCACCACCTGGGATGGGTGGAAACACCATATATTTT. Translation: CASSPPGMGGNTIYF.

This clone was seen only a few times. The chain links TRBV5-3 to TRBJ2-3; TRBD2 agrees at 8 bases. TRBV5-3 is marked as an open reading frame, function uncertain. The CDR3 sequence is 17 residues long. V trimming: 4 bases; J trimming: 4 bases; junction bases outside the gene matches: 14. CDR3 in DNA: TGTGCCAGAAGCCGAGGGTCCGGGAGGGGGGTAGCAGATACGCAGTATTTT. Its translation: CARSRGSGRGVADTQYF.

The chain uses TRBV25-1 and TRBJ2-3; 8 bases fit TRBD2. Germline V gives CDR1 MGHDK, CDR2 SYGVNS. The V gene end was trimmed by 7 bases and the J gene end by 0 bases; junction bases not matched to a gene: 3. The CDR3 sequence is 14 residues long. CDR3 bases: TGTGCCAGCACACTAGCGGCTAGCACAGATACGCAGTATTTT. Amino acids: CASTLAASTDTQYF.

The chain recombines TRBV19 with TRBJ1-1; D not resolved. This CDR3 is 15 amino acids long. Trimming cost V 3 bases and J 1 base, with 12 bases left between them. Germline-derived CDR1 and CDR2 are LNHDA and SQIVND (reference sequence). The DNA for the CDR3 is TGTGCCAGTAGTATTAACACCAGCCCGAACACTGAAGCTTTCTTT. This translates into CASSINTSPNTEAFF.

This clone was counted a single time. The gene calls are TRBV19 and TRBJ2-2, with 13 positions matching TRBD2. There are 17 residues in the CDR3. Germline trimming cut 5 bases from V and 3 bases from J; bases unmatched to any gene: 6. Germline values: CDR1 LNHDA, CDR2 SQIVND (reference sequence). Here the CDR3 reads CASSPRLAGGYTGELFF. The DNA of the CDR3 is TGTGCCAGTAGTCCGCGACTAGCGGGAGGCTACACCGGGGAGCTGTTTTTT.

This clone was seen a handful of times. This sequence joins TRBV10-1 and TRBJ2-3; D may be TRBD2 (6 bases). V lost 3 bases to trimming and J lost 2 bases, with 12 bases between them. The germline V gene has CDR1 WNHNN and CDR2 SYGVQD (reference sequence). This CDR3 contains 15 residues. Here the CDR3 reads CASSERGEVTDTQYF. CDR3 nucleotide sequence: TGCGCCAGCAGTGAACGCGGGGAGGTCACAGATACGCAGTATTTT.